These 3 T cell receptor beta chains were sequenced from one sample in a study of T cell responses to AZD1222 COVID-19 vaccine. The protocol was immunoSEQ multiplex PCR, while the TCRdb copy is restricted to in-frame clones and leaves out a portion. The sample yields about 120,000 clones, 70% to 90% seen once. The sample consisted of peripheral blood, taken 28 days after the second AZD1222 dose. Receptors originate from an adult who received the AZD1222 COVID-19 vaccine.

V is TRBV18 and J is TRBJ2-3; D gene ambiguous. The CDR3 runs 13 residues. V gave up 4 bases and J gave up 0 bases, with 5 bases separating them. Germline CDR1 reads KGHSH; CDR2 reads LQKENI. The CDR3 bases are TGTGCCAGCTCACTCGACAGCACAGATACGCAGTATTTT. This translates into CASSLDSTDTQYF.

V and J are TRBV7-8 and TRBJ2-1, with a weak D call TRBD1 (6 bases). The V gene's germline CDR1 is SGHVS and CDR2 FQNEAQ. The V gene lost 4 bases and the J gene lost 2 bases, with 12 bases spanning the gap. The CDR3 has 15 residues. The CDR3 DNA reads TGTGCCAGCAGCTACGACAGGCCAACCTACAATGAGCAGTTCTTC. Translation gives CASSYDRPTYNEQFF.

The V gene is TRBV18, the J gene TRBJ1-3; D is ambiguous. The CDR3 has 16 residues. Trimming took off 3 bases at V and 0 bases at J, with 12 bases between the two ends. Germline V CDR1 and CDR2: KGHSH, LQKENI. This CDR3 is CASSPGSRSSGNTIYF. DNA for the CDR3: TGTGCCAGCTCACCCGGGAGCCGGAGCTCTGGAAACACCATATATTTT.